The TCR beta chain described here comes from a study of cytotoxic CD8 clonotypes in ibrutinib-treated CLL. About the study: Among the patients, around ten presented as relapsed/refractory and roughly 15 as treatment-naive; 17 to 18 showed unmutated IGHV. Study findings and constraints: Clonotypes that were public were uncommon, and they contracted or stayed stable on treatment. Measured clonality at baseline was greater than in age-matched healthy donors and tracked with circulating CD8+ T-cell counts.

Assay: immunoSEQ multiplex PCR; the TCRdb copy retains only in-frame clones and omits some. This table has roughly 180,000 clones, 84% appearing once. Cryopreserved PBMCs supplied 2 to 2.5 micrograms of genomic DNA for TCR beta libraries. Concerning this clone: Its specificity is not known.

In germline, CDR1 is SGHDN, CDR2 FVKESK. V dropped 0 bases and J dropped 5; count of bases not matched to a gene: 5. This CDR3 is built from 18 residues. The source was PBMCs, collected after 24 months of ibrutinib treatment. V and J are TRBV14 and TRBJ2-1, with TRBD2 matching 15 bases. This clonotype was obtained from a human donor with chronic lymphocytic leukemia. In nucleotides, the CDR3 is TGTGCCAGCAGCCAAGACGGGGGACTAGCGGGAGGAGACAATGAGCAGTTCTTC. Protein product: CASSQDGGLAGGDNEQFF.